This entry lists 4 T cell receptor beta chains sequenced from one sample in a study of blood T cell repertoires in COVID-19. Sequencing was performed with immunoSEQ multiplex PCR; in TCRdb, only in-frame clones are kept and a portion is missing. The sample has 240,000 or so clones, about 88% seen once. Material for sequencing was peripheral blood. The receptors originated from a woman aged 70 to 79 with active or convalescent COVID-19.

V gene TRBV5-1 combines with J gene TRBJ2-7, with 14 positions matching TRBD2. The CDR3 loop spans 15 amino acids. Germline V gene data show CDR1 as SGHRS and CDR2 as YFSETQ. After removal of 4 bases from V and 4 bases from J, the junction contained 4 bases not matched to a gene. The CDR3, as DNA: TGCGCCAGCAGCCAGGGACTAGCGGGGGCATACGAGCAGTACTTC. Encoded protein: CASSQGLAGAYEQYF.

J is TRBJ2-5 and V is TRBV14, with D perhaps matching TRBD2 (5 bases). Germline assignment: CDR1 SGHDN and CDR2 FVKESK. V was trimmed by 2 bases and J by 1 base, leaving 8 bases between them. There are 14 residues in the CDR3. The CDR3 DNA follows: TGTGCCAGCAGCCAACGAGGAGGCCAAGAGACCCAGTACTTC. Protein product: CASSQRGGQETQYF.

About this clone: The same CDR3 can be traced to other DNA sequences in this sample. This chain uses TRBV7-9 with TRBJ2-7; weak D call: TRBD1 (6 bases). CDR1 is SEHNR, CDR2 FQNEAQ, per germline (reference sequence). Trimming removed 6 bases at V and 2 bases at J, with 8 bases between. This CDR3 comprises 12 residues. The CDR3 nucleotides read TGTGCCAGCAGACAGGGTACCTACGAGCAGTACTTC. Its translation is CASRQGTYEQYF.

V is TRBV21-1 and J is TRBJ2-3; TRBD1 is taken as the D call from the table, unchecked against the DNA. TRBV21-1 is a pseudogene locus. The CDR3 spans 17 residues. In DNA form, the CDR3 reads TGTGCCAGCAGAAAAAGGGGCGGCGTCCCCTTATGGCTTACGCAGTATTTT. Encoded protein: CASRKRGGVPLWLTQYF.